A single sample gave rise to the 31 T cell receptor beta chains below, sequenced in a study of T cells in Graves' hyperthyroidism and ophthalmopathy (dated by TCRdb to the late 2010s). Libraries were prepared through multiplex PCR. TCRdb names Illumina HiSeq 2000 as the instrument used. Amplification of TCR beta CDR3 regions was carried out from RNA transcripts. The TCR CDR3 was subjected to a first round of RT-PCR using the HTBI primer set and the Qiagen OneStep RT-PCR kit. The public reads were run again by TCRdb, first through fastp at Q25 and then through MiXCR, and only productive beta chains were kept. Each entry merges the rows of one CDR3 protein and shows their most common DNA and genes. The sample yields 450,000 to 500,000 distinct CDR3 sequences; around a fifth were counted once. The ten biggest clones cover under 55% of the sample. Source material: blood. The receptors stem from a woman in her seventies with Graves' ophthalmopathy.

This clonotype has a count of ten or more. The chain employs TRBV12-3 or TRBV12-4 and TRBJ2-3; D perhaps matches TRBD1 (5 bases). Trimming stripped 3 bases from V and 4 bases from J, with 14 bases between. The CDR3 loop spans 15 amino acids. CDR3 coding DNA: TGTGCCAGCAGTTTGGGTCGTAGGGGTTCAGATACGCAGTATTTT. It codes for CASSLGRRGSDTQYF.

This chain links TRBV7-2 with TRBJ1-2; D may be TRBD1 (5 bases). V was cut by 0 bases and J by 0 bases, with 11 bases left in between. The germline gives CDR1 SGHTA, CDR2 FQGNSA. The CDR3 is 16 amino acids. CDR3 DNA: TGTGCCAGCAGCTTAGCTGCAGGGTTAGCTAACTATGGCTACACCTTC. This gives the protein CASSLAAGLANYGYTF.

This clonotype was detected only a few times. The chain uses TRBV2 and TRBJ1-2; weak D call: TRBD1 (5 bases). The germline gives CDR1 SNHLY, CDR2 FYNNEI. V was clipped by 6 bases and J by 4 bases, with 24 bases between them. There are 17 residues in the CDR3. The DNA for the CDR3 is TGTGCCAGCAGCGATAAAAAACAGGCCCCCATTACCTATGGCTACACCTTC. Its translation is CASSDKKQAPITYGYTF.

A few counts support this clonotype. The CDR3 protein is CASRKTSGSPQFF. The CDR3, as DNA: TGTGCCAGCAGGAAGACTAGCGGGAGCCCGCAGTTCTTC. The V call is TRBV7-3, the J call TRBJ2-1, with 12 positions matching TRBD2. Per germline, CDR1 SGHTA and CDR2 FQGTGA. V lost 6 bases and J lost 12; bases outside the gene matches: 6. This CDR3 spans 13 amino acids.

The rearrangement uses TRBV7-3 and TRBJ2-7; TRBD2 matches 10 bases. CDR1 is SGHTA and CDR2 is FQGTGA in the germline V gene. There are 15 residues in the CDR3. V lost 4 bases and J lost 6; bases outside the gene matches: 9. The CDR3 bases are TGTGCCAGCAGCTCTGTAGCGGGAGGCCCCGCCGAGCAGTACTTC. It codes for CASSSVAGGPAEQYF.

This rearrangement joins TRBV19 to TRBJ2-6; 9 bases align to TRBD1. CDR1 is LNHDA, CDR2 SQIVND, per germline (reference sequence). CDR3 length: 18 residues. The junction had 3 bases not matched to a gene; V was cut back by 0 bases and J by 0 bases. The DNA for the CDR3 is TGTGCCAGTAGTATAGATGGGACAGGGAGCTCTGGGGCCAACGTCCTGACTTTC. Amino acid sequence: CASSIDGTGSSGANVLTF.

This clonotype occurred a few times. The rearrangement joins TRBV7-3 to TRBJ1-1; TRBD1 aligns across 7 bases. V trimming: 6 bases; J trimming: 1 base; junction bases outside the gene matches: 8. The CDR3 is 15 residues long. Per the germline V gene, CDR1 is SGHTA and CDR2 is FQGTGA. The CDR3 coding sequence is TGTGCCAGCAGATATTCCCACAGGGGGAACACTGAAGCTTTCTTT. This codes for CASRYSHRGNTEAFF.

This chain uses TRBV20-1 with TRBJ2-1; TRBD2 matches 13 bases. The CDR3 sequence is 16 residues long. CDR1 and CDR2 (germline): DFQATT, SNEGSKA (reference sequence). V shed 8 bases, J shed 0 bases, and the junction held 7 bases outside the gene matches. The CDR3 coding sequence is TGCAGTCCTCGGACTAGCGGGAGAAGCTCCTACAATGAGCAGTTCTTC. Its translation is CSPRTSGRSSYNEQFF.

CDR3 in amino acids: CASSLSGTADTQYF. The CDR3 DNA follows: TGTGCCAGCAGCCTTAGCGGGACCGCAGATACGCAGTATTTT. This sequence joins TRBV7-9 and TRBJ2-3, with TRBD2 matching over 8 bases. Germline V gene data show CDR1 as SEHNR and CDR2 as FQNEAQ (reference sequence). CDR3 length: 14 residues. V gave up 5 bases and J gave up 4 bases; unmatched junction bases: 5.

V usage is TRBV7-9 and J usage is TRBJ2-2, with D perhaps TRBD1 (6 bases). Trimming stripped 6 bases from V and 6 bases from J, with 20 bases between. The CDR3 is made up of 16 amino acids. The germline V gene has CDR1 SEHNR and CDR2 FQNEAQ (reference sequence). As DNA, the CDR3 is TGTGCCAGCAGTACCTCGGGACAACCGTATCCCGGGGAGCTGTTTTTT. It codes for CASSTSGQPYPGELFF.

CDR3 DNA: TGCAGTGCTGGGGGGGAAGATAGCAATCAGCCCCAGCATTTT. It translates to CSAGGEDSNQPQHF. V gene TRBV20-1 combines with J gene TRBJ1-5; maybe TRBD1 (5 bases). The CDR3 sequence is 14 residues long. Germline CDR1 DFQATT, CDR2 SNEGSKA (reference sequence). Trimming stripped 5 bases from V and 0 bases from J, with 11 bases between.

This clonotype was picked up many times. DNA for the CDR3: TGTGCCAGCAGACAGGGACGCTCTGGGGCCAACGTCCTGACTTTC. Amino acids: CASRQGRSGANVLTF. The chain links TRBV7-2 to TRBJ2-6, with a possible D match to TRBD1 (6 bases). This CDR3 contains 15 residues. Germline CDR1 reads SGHTA; CDR2 reads FQGNSA. Trimming removed 6 bases at V and 0 bases at J, with 9 bases between.

This clonotype has only a few counts. The CDR3 DNA is TGCAGTGCTACCCGGACAGCGCAAGAGACCCAGTACTTC. Protein product: CSATRTAQETQYF. The gene calls are TRBV20-1 and TRBJ2-5; D is perhaps TRBD1 (6 bases). This CDR3 comprises 13 residues. Germline V gene data show CDR1 as DFQATT and CDR2 as SNEGSKA (reference sequence). V shed 4 bases and J shed 2 bases, with 11 bases lying between them.

In this sample, this clonotype is medium-sized. The chain recombines TRBV27 with TRBJ2-7, with 10 nucleotides matching TRBD1. The germline V gene has CDR1 MNHEY and CDR2 SMNVEV (reference sequence). The J segment lost 5 bases and the V segment lost 2 bases, leaving 9 bases of the junction unmatched. The CDR3 runs to 16 residues. In DNA form, the CDR3 reads TGTGCCAGCAGTTTAACAGACAGGGGGCGCACCCACGAGCAGTACTTC. It codes for CASSLTDRGRTHEQYF.

The J gene is TRBJ2-2, the V gene TRBV24-1, with 12 bases matching TRBD2. J lost 3 bases, V lost 2 bases, and 6 bases had no gene match. This CDR3 is 18 amino acids long. Germline CDR1 KGHDR, CDR2 SFDVKD. CDR3 in amino acids: CATSDSTGTSGYTGELFF. The CDR3 nucleotides read TGTGCCACCAGTGATTCAACCGGGACTAGCGGGTACACCGGGGAGCTGTTTTTT.

V gene TRBV20-1 combines with J gene TRBJ2-2; 8 bases are a match to TRBD1. The CDR3 has 16 residues. V was pared by 3 bases and J by 2 bases, with 8 bases of the junction left unmatched. Per the germline V gene, CDR1 is DFQATT and CDR2 is SNEGSKA (reference sequence). CDR3 nucleotides: TGCAGTGCTAGGAGGACAGGGAACATAAACACCGGGGAGCTGTTTTTT. The encoded protein is CSARRTGNINTGELFF.

This clonotype was seen repeatedly, ten times or more. The chain joins TRBV2 to TRBJ2-7; perhaps TRBD2 as D (5 bases). V dropped 0 bases and J dropped 5 bases, with 11 bases sitting between them. Germline V CDR1 and CDR2: SNHLY, FYNNEI. The CDR3 is 14 amino acids. The CDR3 region is CASSEAPGSHEQYF. Written as DNA, the CDR3 is TGTGCCAGCAGTGAAGCCCCTGGGAGCCACGAGCAGTACTTC. Full variable domain (missing parts from reference TRBV2 and TRBJ2-7): EPEVTQTPSHQVTQMGQEVILRCVPISNHLYFYWYRQILGQKVEFLVSFYNNEISEKSEIFDDQFSVERPDGSNFTLKIRSTKLEDSAMYFCASSEAPGSHEQYFGPGTRLTVT.

V usage is TRBV6-1 and J usage is TRBJ1-6; the D gene is possibly TRBD1 (5 bases). This CDR3 region has 12 residues. V was trimmed by 8 bases and J by 7 bases, leaving 9 bases between them. Germline CDR1 and CDR2: MNHNS and SASEGT. The CDR3 loop is CASRDYNSPLHF. DNA of the CDR3: TGTGCCAGCCGGGACTACAATTCACCCCTCCACTTT.

The chain has TRBV20-1 and TRBJ2-1; D call uncertain. Germline values: CDR1 DFQATT, CDR2 SNEGSKA (reference sequence). The CDR3 loop spans 17 amino acids. V dropped 1 base and J dropped 0 bases, with 16 bases sitting between them. The CDR3 sequence is CSARAGQTTNSYNEQFF. The CDR3, as DNA: TGCAGTGCTAGAGCTGGCCAAACCACCAACTCCTACAATGAGCAGTTCTTC.

In its sample, this clonotype was seen a few times. This chain uses TRBV20-1 with TRBJ2-7, with D perhaps matching TRBD1 (6 bases). CDR1 is DFQATT, CDR2 SNEGSKA, per germline (reference sequence). Trimming took 8 bases from V and 2 from J, leaving 13 bases between them. The length of the CDR3 is 12 residues. The CDR3, as DNA: TGCAGTAAAATCGACAGGCCCTACGAGCAGTACTTC. It specifies CSKIDRPYEQYF.

This clonotype was seen many times. The J gene is TRBJ2-7, the V gene TRBV7-2, with 8 bases lining up with TRBD2. CDR1 is SGHTA, CDR2 FQGNSA, per germline. The CDR3 runs to 15 residues. The V gene end was trimmed by 4 bases and the J gene end by 0 bases; junction bases not matched to a gene: 5. CDR3 DNA: TGTGCCAGCAGCTCGTCTAGCGGGTCCTCCTACGAGCAGTACTTC. It is translated as CASSSSSGSSYEQYF.

Ten or more counts support this clonotype. J is TRBJ1-4 and V is TRBV10-3; 11 bases are shared with TRBD1. This CDR3 is 17 amino acids long. Germline trimming cut 0 bases from V and 10 bases from J; bases unmatched to any gene: 10. Germline V CDR1 and CDR2: ENHRY, SYGVKD. Written as DNA, the CDR3 is TGTGCCATCAGTGAGTCGCGACCGGGACAGGGGGTAGGAAAACTGTTTTTT. This encodes CAISESRPGQGVGKLFF.

This clonotype has only one observation. The chain carries TRBV12-5 and TRBJ2-1; a possible D gene is TRBD1 (6 bases). This CDR3 has 12 residues. Trimming took off 5 bases at V and 9 bases at J, with 11 bases between the two ends. Germline V CDR1 and CDR2: LGHNT, FRNRAP. The CDR3 spells CASGTSQGEQFF. The CDR3 nucleotides are TGTGCTAGTGGTACCTCACAGGGTGAGCAGTTCTTC.

This clonotype has at least ten counts. The chain has TRBV12-3 or TRBV12-4 and TRBJ1-6, with 7 nucleotides matching TRBD1. The CDR3 loop spans 14 amino acids. Germline trimming cut 6 bases from V and 7 bases from J; bases unmatched to any gene: 6. The chain's CDR3 is CASRAGTANSPLHF. CDR3 bases: TGTGCCAGCAGGGCAGGGACAGCGAATTCACCCCTCCACTTT.

This clonotype has a handful of counts. The rearrangement joins TRBV6-1 to TRBJ1-5, with 7 positions matching TRBD1. Germline assignment: CDR1 MNHNS and CDR2 SASEGT. V trimming: 3 bases; J trimming: 15 bases; junction bases outside the gene matches: 2. The CDR3 spans 10 residues. The chain's CDR3 is CASSEGQRHF. CDR3 coding DNA: TGTGCCAGCAGTGAGGGACAGAGGCATTTT.

The genes are TRBV18 and TRBJ2-3; D may be TRBD2 (6 bases). The V and J ends lost 3 bases and 6 bases respectively, with 10 bases between them. Germline V gene sequence: CDR1 KGHSH, CDR2 LQKENI. This CDR3 is built from 13 residues. The CDR3 reads CASSPSSGDTQYF. CDR3 DNA sequence: TGTGCCAGCTCACCGTCGAGCGGGGATACGCAGTATTTT.

This clonotype has a handful of counts. The chain joins TRBV5-5 to TRBJ2-7, with TRBD2 identical over 10 bases. Germline V gene lookup returns CDR1 SGHKS and CDR2 YYEKEE (reference sequence). V dropped 6 bases and J dropped 4; count of bases not matched to a gene: 13. This CDR3 has 16 amino acids. The DNA for the CDR3 is TGTGCCAGCACCCCCGGACTAGCGGCTTCCTTTTACGAGCAGTACTTC. Translation: CASTPGLAASFYEQYF. Full variable domain (rest looked up from reference TRBV5-5 and TRBJ2-7): DAGVTQSPTHLIKTRGQQVTLRCSPISGHKSVSWYQQVLGQGPQFIFQYYEKEERGRGNFPDRFSARQFPNYSSELNVNALLLGDSALYLCASTPGLAASFYEQYFGPGTRLTVT.

Only a few counts were recorded for this clonotype. The rearrangement links TRBV4-3 to TRBJ2-5; D is undetermined. Deletions cut 1 base from V and 1 base from J, with 7 bases between. Germline V gene lookup returns CDR1 LGHNA and CDR2 YSLEER. The CDR3 contains 14 residues. The CDR3 region has the DNA TGCGCCAGCAGCCAAGCCACTACCCAAGAGACCCAGTACTTC. This translates into CASSQATTQETQYF.

This clonotype was observed a single time. The chain links TRBV20-1 to TRBJ2-1; 7 nucleotides line up with TRBD2. The J segment lost 10 bases and the V segment lost 6 bases, leaving 15 bases of the junction unmatched. The CDR3 contains 14 residues. The germline V gene has CDR1 DFQATT and CDR2 SNEGSKA (reference sequence). The CDR3 DNA sequence: TGCAGTGCCCTGAGACTAGCCTCCGGAGAGGAGCAGTTCTTC. Translated: CSALRLASGEEQFF.

The table lists this clonotype with many counts. The chain combines TRBV28 with TRBJ1-5; D gene ambiguous. Germline V gene data show CDR1 as MDHEN and CDR2 as SYDVKM. Trimming removed 5 bases at V and 7 bases at J, with 15 bases between. CDR3 length: 14 amino acids. The CDR3 bases are TGTGCCAGCAGTCCCCCCCCGTTAGGGCAGCCCCAGCATTTT. Translating gives CASSPPPLGQPQHF.

The chain is built from TRBV19 and TRBJ2-2; D is unresolved. The CDR3 covers 13 residues. Germline CDR1 and CDR2: LNHDA and SQIVND (reference sequence). The germline V and J ends were trimmed by 6 bases and 4 bases, with 9 bases remaining between them. CDR3 nucleotides: TGTGCCAGTAGACCGCGTGCCACCGGGGAGCTGTTTTTT. Protein sequence: CASRPRATGELFF.